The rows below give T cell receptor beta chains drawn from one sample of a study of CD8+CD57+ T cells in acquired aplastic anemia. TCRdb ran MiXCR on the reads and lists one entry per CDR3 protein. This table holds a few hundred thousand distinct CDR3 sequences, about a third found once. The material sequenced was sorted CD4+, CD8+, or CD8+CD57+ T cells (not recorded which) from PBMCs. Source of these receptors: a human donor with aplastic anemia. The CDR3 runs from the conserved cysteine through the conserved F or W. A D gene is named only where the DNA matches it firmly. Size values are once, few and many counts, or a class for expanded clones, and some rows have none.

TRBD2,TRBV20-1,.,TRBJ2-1,CSVTSGTNNEQFF,TGCAGTGTGACTAGCGGGACTAACAATGAGCAGTTCTTC
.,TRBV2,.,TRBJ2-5,CASTPDRGRQETQYF,TGTGCCAGTACCCCCGACCGGGGCCGACAAGAGACCCAGTACTTC
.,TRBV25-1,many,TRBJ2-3,CASSDPRGTDTQYF,TGTGCCAGCAGCGACCCCCGAGGGACAGATACGCAGTATTTT
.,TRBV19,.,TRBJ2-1,CASTPPGSSYNEQFF,TGTGCCAGTACCCCGCCGGGGAGCTCCTACAATGAGCAGTTCTTC
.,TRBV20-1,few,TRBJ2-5,CSAPFRGYGETQYF,TGCAGTGCCCCATTTCGGGGGTACGGGGAGACCCAGTACTTC
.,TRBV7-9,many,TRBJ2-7,CASSRDSDSSYEQYF,TGTGCCAGCAGCCGCGATTCCGACTCCTCCTACGAGCAGTACTTC
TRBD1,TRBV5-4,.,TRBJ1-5,CASSSGTGPISNQPQHF,TGTGCCAGCAGCTCGGGGACAGGGCCCATTAGCAATCAGCCCCAGCATTTT
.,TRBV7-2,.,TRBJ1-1,CASSLQVSRSSAFF,TGTGCCAGCAGCTTACAGGTTTCCAGGTCTTCAGCTTTCTTT
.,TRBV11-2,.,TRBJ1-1,CASSPSLTEAFF,TGTGCCAGCAGCCCGAGTTTGACTGAAGCTTTCTTT
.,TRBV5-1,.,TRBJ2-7,CASSYDSARGEQYF,TGCGCCAGCAGCTATGACAGCGCGCGCGGCGAGCAGTACTTC
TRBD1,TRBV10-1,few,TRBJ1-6,CAANRGRNSPLHF,TGCGCCGCAAACAGGGGGCGGAATTCACCCCTCCACTTT